The 2 T cell receptor beta chains below were found in one sample sequenced in a study of type 1 regulatory T cells. Antigens of these TCRs are unknown. Study-level points and caveats: Compared with non-type 1 regulatory T cells, type 1 regulatory T cells showed a more restricted TCR repertoire.

MiXCR was run by TCRdb on the reads, yielding one entry per CDR3 protein. This sample has about 71,000 distinct CDR3 sequences, with around 21% found just once. Sequenced material: cultured type 1 regulatory T (Tr1) cells, either the whole culture or a sorted fraction (not recorded which). These receptors all come from a human donor in good health.

The chain is built from TRBV10-3 and TRBJ1-1, with TRBD1 identical over 7 bases. Germline V CDR1 and CDR2: ENHRY, SYGVKD. This CDR3 is built from 15 residues. J lost 3 bases, V lost 2 bases, and 6 bases had no gene match. CDR3 bases: TGTGCCATCAGTGAGAAGGGGGCGCCGGACACTGAAGCTTTCTTT. It encodes CAISEKGAPDTEAFF.

The V gene is TRBV4-3, the J gene TRBJ2-1, with D tentatively TRBD2 (6 bases). The V end lost 3 bases, the J end lost 6 bases, and 9 bases lay between the germline ends. Germline-derived CDR1 and CDR2 are LGHNA and YSLEER. This CDR3 region has 13 residues. This CDR3 reads CASSQGLSNEQFF. In DNA form, the CDR3 reads TGCGCCAGCAGCCAGGGACTCTCCAATGAGCAGTTCTTC.